The clone carrying this T cell receptor (beta chain) was seen just once. This sample is drawn from a study of blood T cell repertoires in COVID-19. The data were produced by immunoSEQ multiplex PCR, yet TCRdb's version contains in-frame clones alone and is incomplete. In the table there are more than 60,000 clones, roughly 80% of which are singletons. V was cut by 5 bases and J by 4 bases, with 12 bases left in between. The CDR3 runs 13 residues. CDR1 and CDR2 (germline): SGHKS, YYEKEE (reference sequence). The chain couples TRBV5-5 to TRBJ1-2; D ambiguous. The specimen sequenced was peripheral blood. This TCR derives from a human donor in a cohort sampled during active COVID-19. CDR3 residues: CASSSDTSYGYTF. CDR3 nucleotides: TGTGCCAGCAGTTCAGACACTAGCTATGGCTACACCTTC.